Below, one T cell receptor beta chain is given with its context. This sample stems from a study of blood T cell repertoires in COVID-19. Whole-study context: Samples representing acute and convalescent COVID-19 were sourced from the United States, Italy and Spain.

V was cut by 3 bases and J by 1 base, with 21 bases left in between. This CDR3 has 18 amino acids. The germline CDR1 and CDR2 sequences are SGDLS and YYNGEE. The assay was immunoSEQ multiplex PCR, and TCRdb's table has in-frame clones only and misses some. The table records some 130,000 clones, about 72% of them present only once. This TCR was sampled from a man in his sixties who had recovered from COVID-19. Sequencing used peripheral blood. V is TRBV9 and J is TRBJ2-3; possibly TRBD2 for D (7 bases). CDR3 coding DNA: TGTGCCAGCAGCGAGAGGGGAGGGGGTCTAATGGGCACAGATACGCAGTATTTT. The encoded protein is CASSERGGGLMGTDTQYF.